The entry below describes one T cell receptor beta chain. Its matching antigen is unknown. This sample was included in a study of PD-1 blockade in classical Hodgkin lymphoma. Findings and caveats of the study: Relapsed/refractory patients reportedly had the lowest baseline TCR diversity, below newly diagnosed patients, who were below healthy donors. The study found that TCR diversity rose significantly by C4D1 in CD4+ but not CD8+ cells. Complete responders possessed baseline diversity comparable to newly diagnosed patients.

Each of the patients experienced relapse following autologous stem cell transplantation, and their brentuximab vedotin exposure differed. Generated by immunoSEQ multiplex PCR, the TCRdb table keeps only in-frame clones and is missing some. The table lists some 96,000 clones, roughly 92% of them singletons. The V end was cut by 3 bases, the J end by 7 bases, with 17 bases between. The CDR3 has 16 amino acids. The germline CDR1 and CDR2 sequences are SGHRS and YFSETQ. The chain is built from TRBV5-1 and TRBJ1-6; D is ambiguous. Source: peripheral blood mononuclear cells (PBMCs), taken at baseline. The source of this sequence is a human donor with classical Hodgkin lymphoma. This chain's CDR3 is CASSSHEFSRNSPLHF. The CDR3 nucleotides read TGCGCCAGCAGCTCTCATGAGTTCAGTCGCAATTCACCCCTCCACTTT.